The 16 T cell receptor beta chains presented below share a single source sample, sequenced in a study of ipilimumab plus nivolumab after autologous stem cell transplantation. Sequencing was performed with immunoSEQ multiplex PCR; in TCRdb, only in-frame clones are kept and a portion is missing. The sample gives over 75,000 clones, 75% to 85% of which show up once; 2.2% is in the top ten. Sequences were derived from PBMCs, sampled in a trial of ipilimumab plus nivolumab as post-transplant consolidation. The receptors derive from a male donor with diffuse large B-cell lymphoma.

Notes on this clone: Other DNA sequences in this specimen translate into the identical CDR3. Here the CDR3 DNA reads TGTGCCAGCAGCTTAGGCGGCCCTATGAACACTGAAGCTTTCTTT. Translation: CASSLGGPMNTEAFF. J is TRBJ1-1 and V is TRBV7-9; no definite D call. The ends were cut back, 1 base at V and 0 bases at J, with 9 bases in the middle. This CDR3 spans 15 amino acids. CDR1 SEHNR and CDR2 FQNEAQ come from the germline V gene (reference sequence).

Here the CDR3 reads CASSRSGGAGETQYF. In nucleotides, the CDR3 is TGTGCCAGCAGCAGAAGCGGGGGGGCCGGAGAGACCCAGTACTTC. The chain employs TRBV7-2 and TRBJ2-5; 10 bases agree with TRBD2. The CDR3 is 15 residues long. CDR1 is SGHTA, CDR2 FQGNSA, per germline. Trimming removed 5 bases from V and 4 bases from J; junction bases left unmatched: 7.

The CDR3 DNA reads as TGTGCCAGCAGCTTAGCGCCCTGGGCAGGGGGTCAGCCCCAGCATTTT. Its protein is CASSLAPWAGGQPQHF. The J gene is TRBJ1-5, the V gene TRBV7-2; 7 nucleotides line up with TRBD1. The trim removed 0 bases at V and 6 bases at J, leaving 8 bases unmatched. This CDR3 has 16 amino acids. The germline V gene encodes CDR1 SGHTA and CDR2 FQGNSA.

The rearrangement joins TRBV7-8 to TRBJ1-1; D unresolved. There are 14 residues in the CDR3. The V end was cut by 5 bases, the J end by 8 bases, with 18 bases between. Germline assignment: CDR1 SGHVS and CDR2 FQNEAQ. CDR3 sequence: CASSREQGRAEAFF. The DNA of the CDR3 is TGTGCCAGCAGCCGCGAACAAGGACGGGCCGAAGCTTTCTTT.

The chain couples TRBV7-9 to TRBJ2-3; D is unresolved. The germline CDR1 and CDR2 sequences are SEHNR and FQNEAQ (reference sequence). V lost 2 bases and J 6 bases, leaving 9 bases between the germline ends. This CDR3 is built from 13 residues. CDR3 nucleotides: TGTGCCAGCAGCTTACCGACGGCGGATACGCAGTATTTT. Residues: CASSLPTADTQYF.

The chain couples TRBV11-2 to TRBJ2-5; no clear D. The CDR3 is 11 residues long. Looked up from germline, CDR1 is SGHAT and CDR2 is FQNNGV. V was shortened by 3 bases and J by 5 bases, with 4 bases between the two germline ends. CDR3 coding DNA: TGTGCCAGCAGCTTTTCGGAGACCCAGTACTTC. Translating it yields CASSFSETQYF.

The rearrangement links TRBV5-4 to TRBJ1-1; D remains unclear. Trimming cost V 6 bases and J 5 bases, with 20 bases left between them. CDR3 size: 15 residues. Germline CDR1 reads SGHNT; CDR2 reads YYREEE (reference sequence). The DNA for the CDR3 is TGTGCCAGCACAAGCAGAAGGGTTTGGGGTACTGAAGCTTTCTTT. Translation gives CASTSRRVWGTEAFF.

The chain carries TRBV6-1 and TRBJ2-7, with 8 nucleotides matching TRBD2. V was clipped by 8 bases and J by 2 bases; unmatched bases: 11. The germline V gene encodes CDR1 MNHNS and CDR2 SASEGT. The CDR3 contains 15 residues. The CDR3 spells CASDPGRGAPYEQYF. CDR3 DNA sequence: TGTGCCAGCGATCCCGGGCGGGGGGCCCCCTACGAGCAGTACTTC.

This clone was observed a single time. The chain is built from TRBV7-2 and TRBJ2-3, with TRBD2 matching 12 bases. Germline lookup yields CDR1 SGHTA and CDR2 FQGNSA. Trimming cost V 2 bases and J 4 bases; bases outside gene matches: 4. The CDR3 consists of 16 residues. CDR3 DNA sequence: TGTGCCAGCAGCTTACTAGCGGGGGGGCAATCAGATACGCAGTATTTT. Protein: CASSLLAGGQSDTQYF.

The rearrangement uses TRBV14 and TRBJ2-3; D not certain. V lost 4 bases to trimming and J lost 6 bases, with 8 bases between them. Germline V gene lookup returns CDR1 SGHDN and CDR2 FVKESK. The CDR3 covers 12 residues. The CDR3 sequence: CASSPIRDTQYF. The CDR3 DNA follows: TGTGCCAGCAGCCCTATCCGGGATACGCAGTATTTT. Complete variable domain (other parts from reference TRBV14 and TRBJ2-3): EAGVTQFPSHSVIEKGQTVTLRCDPISGHDNLYWYRRVMGKEIKFLLHFVKESKQDESGMPNNRFLAERTGGTYSTLKVQPAELEDSGVYFCASSPIRDTQYFGPGTRLTVL.

This chain connects TRBV6-5 to TRBJ2-5, with 11 bases identical to TRBD2. The V and J ends lost 5 bases and 5 bases, in that order; junction bases with no gene match: 7. Germline V CDR1 and CDR2: MNHEY, SVGAGI. The CDR3 totals 15 residues. Written as DNA, the CDR3 is TGTGCCAGCAGTCCGGGACTAGCGGACCGGGAGACCCAGTACTTC. As protein: CASSPGLADRETQYF.

Here the CDR3 reads CASRNYVRDRIYEAFF. CDR3 nucleotide sequence: TGTGCCAGCAGAAATTACGTCCGGGACAGGATTTATGAAGCTTTCTTT. J is TRBJ1-1 and V is TRBV6-6, with 8 bases fitting TRBD1. Germline values: CDR1 MNHNY, CDR2 SVGAGI (reference sequence). The CDR3 has 16 residues. The J segment lost 7 bases and the V segment lost 6 bases, leaving 16 bases of the junction unmatched.

This clone was seen a few times. V is TRBV10-1 and J is TRBJ1-1; D uncertain. There are 13 residues in the CDR3. From germline, CDR1 is WNHNN and CDR2 SYGVQD (reference sequence). The V end lost 4 bases, the J end lost 1 base, and 7 bases lay between the germline ends. The CDR3 region is CASSAGKNTEAFF. In nucleotides, the CDR3 is TGCGCCAGCAGTGCGGGGAAGAACACTGAAGCTTTCTTT.

The rearrangement joins TRBV28 to TRBJ1-2, with a tentative D call TRBD1 (6 bases). Trimming removed 5 bases from V and 4 bases from J, with 14 bases in between. The V gene's germline CDR1 is MDHEN and CDR2 SYDVKM. The CDR3 runs 14 residues. The CDR3 DNA reads as TGTGCCAGCAGTAGAACAGGGTCAAGCTATGGCTACACCTTC. Amino acids: CASSRTGSSYGYTF.

The gene calls are TRBV5-6 and TRBJ1-4; tentatively, D is TRBD1 (5 bases). CDR1 and CDR2 from the germline V gene are SGHDT and YYEEEE. Trimming stripped 1 base from V and 2 bases from J, with 12 bases between. The CDR3 totals 16 residues. CDR3: CASSLILDITNEKLFF. The CDR3 DNA is TGTGCCAGCAGCTTGATCTTGGACATCACTAATGAAAAACTGTTTTTT.

The J gene is TRBJ1-3, the V gene TRBV30; D is perhaps TRBD1 (5 bases). The CDR3 runs to 12 residues. Germline loops: CDR1 GTSNPN, CDR2 SVGIG (reference sequence). The CDR3 DNA reads as TGTGCTGGGGCGGGGAAGGAAAACACCATATATTTT. Translated: CAGAGKENTIYF.